The 15 T cell receptor beta chains presented below share a single source sample, sequenced in a study of T-cell reconstitution after alpha-beta-depleted transplantation in children. Preparation of the TCRbeta library involved a method that used unique molecular identifiers. In TCRdb, the PCR reads were re-called with MiXCR into one record per CDR3 protein. The table has about 360,000 distinct CDR3 sequences, approximately 12% seen once. The specimen was PBMCs, collected from the stem cell graft. All receptors come from a human donor who donated a stem cell graft to a child with Fanconi anemia.

The chain links TRBV30 to TRBJ2-7, with D hard to call. This CDR3 region has 15 residues. V gave up 0 bases and J gave up 0 bases, with 12 bases separating them. The V gene's germline CDR1 is GTSNPN and CDR2 SVGIG (reference sequence). The CDR3, as DNA: TGTGCCTGGAGTGTAGCCTGGAGTACCTCCTACGAGCAGTACTTC. It is translated as CAWSVAWSTSYEQYF.

The gene calls are TRBV12-3 or TRBV12-4 and TRBJ2-1; 8 nucleotides align to TRBD2. The CDR3 spans 16 residues. V shed 6 bases, J shed 0 bases, and the junction held 7 bases outside the gene matches. The CDR3 reads CASRSGGASSYNEQFF. In nucleotides, the CDR3 is TGTGCCAGCAGATCCGGGGGGGCCAGCTCCTACAATGAGCAGTTCTTC.

The gene calls are TRBV6-2 or TRBV6-3 and TRBJ2-5; 8 bases are shared with TRBD1. The junction had 7 bases not matched to a gene; V was cut back by 4 bases and J by 3 bases. Germline V gene lookup returns CDR1 MNHEY and CDR2 SVGEGT. The CDR3 is 15 amino acids. The CDR3 sequence is CASSWTGFGEETQYF. Written as DNA, the CDR3 is TGTGCCAGCAGTTGGACAGGGTTTGGTGAAGAGACCCAGTACTTC.

The V gene is TRBV7-8, the J gene TRBJ2-3, with unresolved D. The CDR3 consists of 15 residues. Trimming took off 1 base at V and 0 bases at J, with 8 bases between the two ends. The germline V gene has CDR1 SGHVS and CDR2 FQNEAQ. The CDR3 spells CASSLGVTSTDTQYF. CDR3 bases: TGTGCCAGCAGCTTAGGGGTGACTAGCACAGATACGCAGTATTTT.

The sample holds a few counts of this clonotype. V is TRBV7-9 and J is TRBJ1-1, with 7 bases aligning to TRBD1. Germline trimming cut 6 bases from V and 5 bases from J; bases unmatched to any gene: 6. The CDR3 covers 13 residues. In germline, CDR1 is SEHNR, CDR2 FQNEAQ (reference sequence). The CDR3 sequence is CASRQGLWTEAFF. The CDR3 nucleotides are TGTGCCAGCAGACAGGGGTTATGGACTGAAGCTTTCTTT.

J is TRBJ1-1 and V is TRBV4-2; D is perhaps TRBD1 (5 bases). Germline-derived CDR1 and CDR2 are LGHNA and YNFKEQ. This CDR3 has 14 amino acids. V was cut by 3 bases and J by 1 base, with 9 bases left in between. CDR3 sequence: CASSQYTGNTEAFF. The CDR3 region has the DNA TGTGCCAGCAGCCAGTACACAGGGAACACTGAAGCTTTCTTT.

This clonotype showed up many times. V and J are TRBV25-1 and TRBJ2-2; no firm D call. Germline V lookup: CDR1 MGHDK, CDR2 SYGVNS. The CDR3 runs 14 residues. V lost 0 bases and J lost 5, with 7 bases in between. Written as DNA, the CDR3 is TGTGCCAGCAGTGAATATGGTCGGACCGGGGAGCTGTTTTTT. Protein product: CASSEYGRTGELFF.

The J gene is TRBJ1-1, the V gene TRBV20-1; D is uncertain. Germline V CDR1 and CDR2: DFQATT, SNEGSKA (reference sequence). The CDR3 length is 15 residues. V was clipped by 2 bases and J by 4 bases, with 17 bases between them. CDR3 region: CSARPSGEGTTEAFF. CDR3 coding DNA: TGCAGTGCTAGACCCTCTGGGGAAGGTACCACTGAAGCTTTCTTT.

This rearrangement joins TRBV5-6 to TRBJ1-1; 7 bases agree with TRBD1. The germline V gene has CDR1 SGHDT and CDR2 YYEEEE. This CDR3 region has 15 residues. Germline trimming cut 2 bases from V and 2 bases from J; bases unmatched to any gene: 6. The CDR3 nucleotides read TGTGCCAGCAGCTTTGGGACAGCGAGAAACACTGAAGCTTTCTTT. Translation: CASSFGTARNTEAFF.

V is TRBV15 and J is TRBJ2-1; 7 bases map to TRBD2. CDR3 length equals 16 residues. Germline V gene data show CDR1 as LNHNV and CDR2 as YYDKDF (reference sequence). With 0 bases clipped from V and 5 bases from J, the junction kept 7 bases outside the gene matches. This CDR3 is CATSREGGSGDNEQFF. The CDR3 DNA reads as TGTGCCACCAGCAGAGAGGGAGGGTCCGGTGACAATGAGCAGTTCTTC.

The chain has TRBV7-9 and TRBJ1-4; D is undetermined. Germline CDR1 SEHNR, CDR2 FQNEAQ (reference sequence). The V end lost 3 bases, the J end lost 8 bases, and 7 bases lay between the germline ends. The CDR3 is 12 residues long. As DNA, the CDR3 is TGTGCCAGCAGCTTCCGGTTCGAAAAACTGTTTTTT. Its translation is CASSFRFEKLFF.

This clonotype was seen at least ten times. The chain uses TRBV28 and TRBJ2-1; TRBD1 aligns across 7 bases. The CDR3 is made up of 15 amino acids. Germline V gene data show CDR1 as MDHEN and CDR2 as SYDVKM. Trimming removed 8 bases from V and 0 bases from J; junction bases left unmatched: 7. The CDR3 loop is CASRTGSSSYNEQFF. As DNA, the CDR3 is TGTGCCAGCCGGACAGGTTCGAGCTCCTACAATGAGCAGTTCTTC.

This clonotype was recorded a few times. Germline is not matched at one junction end, which may reflect a read error. The chain is built from TRBV20-1 and TRBJ1-6; D might be TRBD1 (6 bases). The CDR3 extends over 16 amino acids. The germline V gene has CDR1 DFQATT and CDR2 SNEGSKA (reference sequence). The CDR3 region is CSARGGLSSYNSPLHF. For the CDR3, the DNA is TGCAGTGCAAGAGGGGGGCTGAGCTCCTATAATTCACCCCTCCACTTT.

This clonotype was seen ten or more times. The genes are TRBV20-1 and TRBJ2-3, with a possible D match to TRBD2 (5 bases). V was clipped by 5 bases and J by 1 base, with 10 bases between them. Germline-derived CDR1 and CDR2 are DFQATT and SNEGSKA (reference sequence). CDR3 length: 13 amino acids. The CDR3 DNA sequence: TGCAGTGCTTTGAAGGAGGGCACAGATACGCAGTATTTT. It is translated as CSALKEGTDTQYF.

This clonotype has more than one count but fewer than ten. This chain uses TRBV6-2 or TRBV6-3 with TRBJ2-5; D remains unclear. CDR1 and CDR2 (germline): MNHEY, SVGEGT. This CDR3 is 12 amino acids long. Trimming pared 3 bases from V and 1 base from J, leaving 3 bases between. CDR3 loop: CASSYIQETQYF. In DNA, the CDR3 is TGTGCCAGCAGTTATATCCAAGAGACCCAGTACTTC.